The clone carrying this T cell receptor beta chain was counted a few times. Its antigen is not known. The sample has other DNA sequences that encode this CDR3 too. Every donor had blood drawn once into heparin, approximately 120 mL on average. Naive, central memory, regulatory and stem cell-like memory cells within the CD4+ compartment were sorted using CD45RO/CCR7/CD25/CD127/CD95/CD27. The isolated RNA, all of it, was reverse transcribed, so expressed TCRB transcripts were what got sequenced. The repertoire was sequenced with immunoSEQ multiplex PCR; TCRdb's copy has only in-frame clones and lacks some. The data show 120,000 to 150,000 clones, with more than 10% seen just once and under 1.5% held by the top ten. The CDR3 is 12 amino acids. V dropped 6 bases and J dropped 1 base, with 3 bases sitting between them. Germline lookup yields CDR1 MNHEY and CDR2 SVGAGI. The data belong to a study of beta chain features in type 1 diabetes. Study-wide results and limits: PCR, the amplification step, might favor shorter templates, equally in patients and controls. A potential influence of HLA type upon TCRB rearrangement remained unresolved herein. In all four CD4+ subsets, TCRB CDR3 length was significantly, moderately reduced in type 1 diabetes.

The sample was central memory CD4+ T cells from blood. This clonotype was sampled from a man aged 18 to 35 with type 1 diabetes. The chain is built from TRBV6-5 and TRBJ2-2; D remains unclear. The CDR3 loop is CASRWNTGELFF. DNA of the CDR3: TGTGCCAGCAGATGGAACACCGGGGAGCTGTTTTTT.